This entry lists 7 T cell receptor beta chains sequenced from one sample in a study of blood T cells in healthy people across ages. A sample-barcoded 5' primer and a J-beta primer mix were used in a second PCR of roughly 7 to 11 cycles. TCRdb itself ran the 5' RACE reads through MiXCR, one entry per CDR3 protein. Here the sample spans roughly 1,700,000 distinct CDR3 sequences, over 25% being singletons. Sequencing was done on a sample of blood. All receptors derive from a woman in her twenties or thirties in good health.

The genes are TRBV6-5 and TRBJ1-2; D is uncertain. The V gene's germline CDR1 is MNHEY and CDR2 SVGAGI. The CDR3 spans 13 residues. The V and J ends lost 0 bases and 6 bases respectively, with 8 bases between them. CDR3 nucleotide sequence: TGTGCCAGCAGTTACTCGGGCATGAATGGCTACACCTTC. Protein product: CASSYSGMNGYTF.

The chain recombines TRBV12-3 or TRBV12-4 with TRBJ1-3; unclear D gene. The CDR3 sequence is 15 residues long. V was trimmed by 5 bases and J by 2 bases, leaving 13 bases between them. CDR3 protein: CASSNPSWTGNTIYF. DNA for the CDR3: TGTGCCAGCAGTAACCCATCATGGACTGGAAACACCATATATTTT.

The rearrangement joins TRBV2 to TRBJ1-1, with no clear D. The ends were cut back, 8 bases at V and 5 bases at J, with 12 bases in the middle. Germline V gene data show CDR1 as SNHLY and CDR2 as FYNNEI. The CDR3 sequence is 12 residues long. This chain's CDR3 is CASGRIQTEAFF. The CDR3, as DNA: TGTGCCAGCGGCCGTATCCAGACTGAAGCTTTCTTT. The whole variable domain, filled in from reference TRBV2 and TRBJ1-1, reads EPEVTQTPSHQVTQMGQEVILRCVPISNHLYFYWYRQILGQKVEFLVSFYNNEISEKSEIFDDQFSVERPDGSNFTLKIRSTKLEDSAMYFCASGRIQTEAFFGQGTRLTVV.

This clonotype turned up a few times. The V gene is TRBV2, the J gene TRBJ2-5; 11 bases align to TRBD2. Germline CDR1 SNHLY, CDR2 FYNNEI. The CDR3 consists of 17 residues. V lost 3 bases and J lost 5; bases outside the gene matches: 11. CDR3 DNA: TGTGCCAGCAGTGAGGGACTTAGCGGGGGGGCCGGGGAGACCCAGTACTTC. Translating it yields CASSEGLSGGAGETQYF.

The CDR3 DNA reads TGCAGCGTTTATAGCGCCGAAGAGACCCAGTACTTC. It encodes CSVYSAEETQYF. The chain is built from TRBV29-1 and TRBJ2-5, with D perhaps TRBD2 (5 bases). The CDR3 is made up of 12 amino acids. CDR1 SQVTM and CDR2 ANQGSEA come from the germline V gene. V gave up 5 bases and J gave up 3 bases, with 10 bases separating them.

CDR3 nucleotide sequence: TGTGCCAGCAGTTTAATCAACGGACTAGCGGGCCGCGTCTCCTACGAGCAGTACTTC. This gives the protein CASSLINGLAGRVSYEQYF. V is TRBV12-3 or TRBV12-4 and J is TRBJ2-7, with 11 nucleotides matching TRBD2. V dropped 2 bases and J dropped 0; count of bases not matched to a gene: 12. The CDR3 runs 19 residues.

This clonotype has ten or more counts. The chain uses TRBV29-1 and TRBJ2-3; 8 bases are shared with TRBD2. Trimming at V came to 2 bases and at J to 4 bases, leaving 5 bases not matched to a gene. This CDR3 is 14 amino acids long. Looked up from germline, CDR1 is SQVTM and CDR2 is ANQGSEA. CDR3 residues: CSVEYAGGSDTQYF. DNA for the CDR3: TGCAGCGTTGAATACGCGGGAGGTTCAGATACGCAGTATTTT.